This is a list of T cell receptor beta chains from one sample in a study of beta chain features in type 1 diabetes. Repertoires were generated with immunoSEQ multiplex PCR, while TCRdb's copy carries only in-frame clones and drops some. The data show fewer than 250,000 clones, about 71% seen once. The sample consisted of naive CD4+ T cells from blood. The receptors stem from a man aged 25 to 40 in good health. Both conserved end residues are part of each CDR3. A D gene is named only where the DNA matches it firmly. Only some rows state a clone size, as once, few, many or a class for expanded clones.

CDR3: CASSFEGEAFF; DNA: TGTGCCAGCAGCTTTGAGGGTGAAGCTTTCTTT; size: .; D: .; V: TRBV13; J: TRBJ1-1
CDR3: CAWSKGSNTGELFF; DNA: TGTGCCTGGAGTAAGGGGTCGAACACCGGGGAGCTGTTTTTT; size: once; D: .; V: TRBV30; J: TRBJ2-2
CDR3: CASSQIGRTSTDTQYF; DNA: TGCGCCAGCAGCCAGATCGGGAGGACAAGCACAGATACGCAGTATTTT; size: few; D: TRBD2; V: TRBV4-3; J: TRBJ2-3
CDR3: CASSSQGNEQFF; DNA: TGTGCCAGCTCATCACAGGGGAATGAGCAGTTCTTC; size: .; D: TRBD1; V: TRBV18; J: TRBJ2-1
CDR3: CASSLATRPSTDTQYF; DNA: TGTGCCAGCAGCTTGGCTACACGTCCTAGCACAGATACGCAGTATTTT; size: .; D: .; V: TRBV5-4; J: TRBJ2-3
CDR3: CSVSGTLHTEAFF; DNA: TGCAGCGTCTCCGGGACACTTCACACTGAAGCTTTCTTT; size: few; D: .; V: TRBV29-1; J: TRBJ1-1
CDR3: CASSPDRGYGYTF; DNA: TGTGCCAGCAGCCCAGACAGGGGGTATGGCTACACCTTC; size: .; D: TRBD1; V: TRBV9; J: TRBJ1-2
CDR3: CAWSVGGTSGANVLTF; DNA: TGTGCCTGGAGTGTGGGAGGGACCTCTGGGGCCAACGTCCTGACTTTC; size: few; D: TRBD2; V: TRBV30; J: TRBJ2-6
CDR3: CASSLQTSRDTQYF; DNA: TGTGCCAGCAGCTTACAGACGAGCAGAGATACGCAGTATTTT; size: .; D: .; V: TRBV11-2; J: TRBJ2-3
CDR3: CASSTLAFSWGNEQFF; DNA: TGTGCCAGCAGCACTTTAGCGTTCTCGTGGGGAAATGAGCAGTTCTTC; size: .; D: .; V: TRBV21-1; J: TRBJ2-1
CDR3: CASSPPGFGRHEQYF; DNA: TGTGCCAGCTCACCTCCAGGGTTCGGGAGGCACGAGCAGTACTTC; size: .; D: TRBD2; V: TRBV18; J: TRBJ2-7
CDR3: CASSPLGLSFSTDTQYF; DNA: TGTGCCAGCAGCCCACTGGGGCTCTCCTTTAGCACAGATACGCAGTATTTT; size: few; D: .; V: TRBV7-9; J: TRBJ2-3
CDR3: CASSLISKNIQYF; DNA: TGTGCCAGCAGCTTGATTTCCAAAAACATTCAGTACTTC; size: .; D: .; V: TRBV5-6; J: TRBJ2-4
CDR3: CSVGVAGGTDTQYF; DNA: TGCAGCGTTGGTGTAGCGGGAGGCACAGATACGCAGTATTTT; size: .; D: TRBD2; V: TRBV29-1; J: TRBJ2-3
CDR3: CSVEKGRETQYF; DNA: TGCAGCGTTGAAAAAGGGAGAGAGACCCAGTACTTC; size: few; D: .; V: TRBV29-1; J: TRBJ2-5